This T cell receptor beta chain comes out of a study of blood T cells in healthy people across ages. Only a few counts were recorded for this clonotype. The CDR3 is 13 residues long. Germline-derived CDR1 and CDR2 are DFQATT and SNEGSKA (reference sequence). Trimming took 6 bases from V and 7 from J, leaving 13 bases between them. Through a sample-barcoded 5' primer and a J-beta primer mix, a second PCR was run for roughly 7 to 12 cycles. TCRdb re-called the 5' RACE reads through MiXCR, storing one row per CDR3 protein. This sample yields roughly 800,000 distinct CDR3 sequences, of which approximately 35% are seen a single time; over 10% belongs to the top ten.

Sequencing was done on a sample of blood. The receptor was derived from a man aged 18 to 35 in good health. The rearrangement links TRBV20-1 to TRBJ1-6, with D uncertain. The CDR3 DNA follows: TGCAGTGCCGGCGTGGGAGGAAATTCACCCCTCCACTTT. It translates to CSAGVGGNSPLHF.